This T cell receptor beta chain originates from a study of identical twins. TCRdb passed the 5' RACE reads through MiXCR, listing each CDR3 protein once. The data hold fewer than 900,000 distinct CDR3 sequences, with about 20% observed a single time. CDR3 length: 12 residues. CDR1 is SGHTA and CDR2 is FQGNSA in the germline V gene. Trimming left V 5 bases short and J 11 bases short, with 15 bases between. These data were likewise used in another study, on T cells expressing NK-cell markers.

This chain uses TRBV7-2 with TRBJ1-1; D might be TRBD1 (5 bases). The sequence was collected from a young woman in good health. The sequenced sample consisted of PBMCs. CDR3 DNA: TGTGCCAGCAGCCTCACAGGCTTCGAGGCTTTCTTT. Translating gives CASSLTGFEAFF.